The clone carrying this T cell receptor beta chain was seen more than once but under ten times. Its antigen is undetermined. Per germline, CDR1 MNHEY and CDR2 SMNVEV (reference sequence). The length of the CDR3 is 15 residues. The V and J ends lost 2 bases and 7 bases respectively, with 12 bases between them. UMIs and a universal primer site were added when TCR cDNA was made by 5'RACE template switching. TCRdb passed the 5' RACE reads through MiXCR, listing each CDR3 protein once. This sample has some 350,000 distinct CDR3 sequences, with about 6% found just once. This entry belongs to a study of T cells after yellow fever vaccination. About the study: Preparation of fractions with low cell numbers was performed using SMART-Seq v4 Ultra Low Input. General study findings and limits: Most clones from primary vaccination were detected again post-booster (approximately 96% CD4, about 88% CD8). One caveat is that FACS-sorted repertoires could contain abundant clonotypes contaminating from the bulk population.

The sequence came from a man aged 25-40 years who received the YFV17D yellow fever vaccine. Sequences were derived from PBMCs, sampled 5 days after the yellow fever booster vaccination. This sequence joins TRBV27 and TRBJ1-6, with D tentatively TRBD1 (5 bases). CDR3 DNA sequence: TGTGCCAGCAGTTTAGGGGTCAGGGACAATTCACCCCTCCACTTT. It codes for CASSLGVRDNSPLHF.